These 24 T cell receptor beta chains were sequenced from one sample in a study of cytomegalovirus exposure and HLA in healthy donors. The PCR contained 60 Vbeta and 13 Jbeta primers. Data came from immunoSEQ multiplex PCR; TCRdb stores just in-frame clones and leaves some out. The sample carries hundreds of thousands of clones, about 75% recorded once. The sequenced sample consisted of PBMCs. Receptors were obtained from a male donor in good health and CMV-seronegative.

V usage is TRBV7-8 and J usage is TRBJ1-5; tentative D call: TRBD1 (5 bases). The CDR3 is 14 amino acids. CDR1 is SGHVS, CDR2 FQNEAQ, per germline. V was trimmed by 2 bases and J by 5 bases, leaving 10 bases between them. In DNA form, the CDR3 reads TGTGCCAGCAGCTTATCGACAGCCTATCAGCCCCAGCATTTT. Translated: CASSLSTAYQPQHF.

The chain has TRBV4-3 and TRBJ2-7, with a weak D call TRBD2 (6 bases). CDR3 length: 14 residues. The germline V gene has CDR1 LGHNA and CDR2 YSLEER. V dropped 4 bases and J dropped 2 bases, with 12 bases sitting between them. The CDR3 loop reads CASSRGTGTYEQYF. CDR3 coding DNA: TGCGCCAGCAGCCGCGGGACTGGGACCTACGAGCAGTACTTC.

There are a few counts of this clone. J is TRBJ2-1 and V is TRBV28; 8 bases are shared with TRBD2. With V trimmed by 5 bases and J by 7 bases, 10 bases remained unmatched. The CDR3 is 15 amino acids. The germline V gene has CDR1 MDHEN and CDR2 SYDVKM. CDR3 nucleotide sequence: TGTGCCAGCAGTATCCGAGCGGGGGCGAGGAATGAGCAGTTCTTC. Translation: CASSIRAGARNEQFF.

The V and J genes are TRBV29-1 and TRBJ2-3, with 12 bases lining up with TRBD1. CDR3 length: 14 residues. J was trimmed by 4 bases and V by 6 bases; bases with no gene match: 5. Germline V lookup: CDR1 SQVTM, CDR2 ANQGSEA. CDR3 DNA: TGCAGCGTGGGACAGGGGGCGGCTCCAGATACGCAGTATTTT. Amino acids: CSVGQGAAPDTQYF.

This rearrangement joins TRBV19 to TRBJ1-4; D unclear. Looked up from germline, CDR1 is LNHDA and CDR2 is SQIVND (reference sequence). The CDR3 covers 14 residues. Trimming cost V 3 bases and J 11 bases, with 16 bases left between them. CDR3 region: CASSIRGPPRKLFF. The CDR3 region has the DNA TGTGCCAGTAGTATTCGCGGGCCCCCTAGGAAACTGTTTTTT. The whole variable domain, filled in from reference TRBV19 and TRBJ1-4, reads DGGITQSPKYLFRKEGQNVTLSCEQNLNHDAMYWYRQDPGQGLRLIYYSQIVNDFQKGDIAEGYSVSREKKESFPLTVTSAQKNPTAFYLCASSIRGPPRKLFFGSGTQLSVL.

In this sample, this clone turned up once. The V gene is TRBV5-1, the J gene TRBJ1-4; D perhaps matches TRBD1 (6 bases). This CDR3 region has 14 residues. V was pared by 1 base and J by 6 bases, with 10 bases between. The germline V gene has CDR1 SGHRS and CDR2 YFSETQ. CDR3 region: CASSLTGWDEKLFF. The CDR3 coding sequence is TGCGCCAGCAGCTTGACAGGGTGGGATGAAAAACTGTTTTTT.

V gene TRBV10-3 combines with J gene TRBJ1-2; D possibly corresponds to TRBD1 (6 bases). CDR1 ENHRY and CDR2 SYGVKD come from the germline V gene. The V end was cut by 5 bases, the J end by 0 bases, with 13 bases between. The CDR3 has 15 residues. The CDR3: CAISPLTGANYGYTF. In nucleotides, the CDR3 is TGTGCCATCAGTCCACTGACAGGTGCTAACTATGGCTACACCTTC.

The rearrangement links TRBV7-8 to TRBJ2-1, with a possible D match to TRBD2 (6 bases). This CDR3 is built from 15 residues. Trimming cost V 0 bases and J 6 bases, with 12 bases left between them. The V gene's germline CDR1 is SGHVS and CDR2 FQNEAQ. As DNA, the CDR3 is TGTGCCAGCAGCTTAGCACGGGACTTCCTCAATGAGCAGTTCTTC. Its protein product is CASSLARDFLNEQFF.

The CDR3 bases are TGCGCCAGCAGCTTGGGGGGGGACTACGAGCAGTACTTC. Amino acids: CASSLGGDYEQYF. The rearrangement links TRBV5-1 to TRBJ2-7; tentatively, D is TRBD2 (6 bases). This CDR3 is built from 13 residues. V lost 0 bases and J 3 bases, leaving 7 bases between the germline ends. Germline CDR1 reads SGHRS; CDR2 reads YFSETQ.

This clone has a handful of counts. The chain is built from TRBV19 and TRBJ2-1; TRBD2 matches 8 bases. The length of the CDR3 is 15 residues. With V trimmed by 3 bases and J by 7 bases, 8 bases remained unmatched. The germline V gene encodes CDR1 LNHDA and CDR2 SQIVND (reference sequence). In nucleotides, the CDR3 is TGTGCCAGTAGTATCGGGACGGGGGGGACGAATGAGCAGTTCTTC. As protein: CASSIGTGGTNEQFF. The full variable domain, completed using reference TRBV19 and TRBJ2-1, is DGGITQSPKYLFRKEGQNVTLSCEQNLNHDAMYWYRQDPGQGLRLIYYSQIVNDFQKGDIAEGYSVSREKKESFPLTVTSAQKNPTAFYLCASSIGTGGTNEQFFGPGTRLTVL.

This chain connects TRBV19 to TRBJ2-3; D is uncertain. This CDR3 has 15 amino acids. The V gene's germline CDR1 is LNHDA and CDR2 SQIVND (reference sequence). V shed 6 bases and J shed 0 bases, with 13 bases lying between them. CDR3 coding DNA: TGTGCCAGTAGCTCGTGGCAGATCAGCACAGATACGCAGTATTTT. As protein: CASSSWQISTDTQYF.

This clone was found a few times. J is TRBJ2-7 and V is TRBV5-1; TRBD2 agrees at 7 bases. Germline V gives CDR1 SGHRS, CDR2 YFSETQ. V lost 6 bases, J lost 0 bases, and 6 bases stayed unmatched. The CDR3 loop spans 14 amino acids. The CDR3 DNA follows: TGCGCCAGCACCCTTAGCGGGCCCTCCTACGAGCAGTACTTC. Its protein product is CASTLSGPSYEQYF. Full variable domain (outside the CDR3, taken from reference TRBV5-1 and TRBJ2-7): KAGVTQTPRYLIKTRGQQVTLSCSPISGHRSVSWYQQTPGQGLQFLFEYFSETQRNKGNFPGRFSGRQFSNSRSEMNVSTLELGDSALYLCASTLSGPSYEQYFGPGTRLTVT.

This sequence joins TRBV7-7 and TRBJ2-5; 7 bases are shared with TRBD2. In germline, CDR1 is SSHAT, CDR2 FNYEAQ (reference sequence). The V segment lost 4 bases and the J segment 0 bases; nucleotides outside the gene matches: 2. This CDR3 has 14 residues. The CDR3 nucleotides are TGTGCCAGCAGCTCCGGGACTAACCAAGAGACCCAGTACTTC. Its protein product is CASSSGTNQETQYF.

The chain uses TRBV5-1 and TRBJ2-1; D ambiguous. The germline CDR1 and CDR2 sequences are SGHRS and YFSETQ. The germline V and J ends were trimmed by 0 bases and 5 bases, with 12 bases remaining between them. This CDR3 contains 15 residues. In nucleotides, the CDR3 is TGCGCCAGCAGCTTGGGAGCTACTTCTAACAATGAGCAGTTCTTC. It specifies CASSLGATSNNEQFF.

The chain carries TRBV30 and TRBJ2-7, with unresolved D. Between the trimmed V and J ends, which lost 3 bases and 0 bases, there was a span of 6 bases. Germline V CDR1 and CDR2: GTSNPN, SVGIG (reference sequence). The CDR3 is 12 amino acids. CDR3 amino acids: CAWREISYEQYF. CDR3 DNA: TGTGCCTGGAGGGAGATCTCCTACGAGCAGTACTTC.

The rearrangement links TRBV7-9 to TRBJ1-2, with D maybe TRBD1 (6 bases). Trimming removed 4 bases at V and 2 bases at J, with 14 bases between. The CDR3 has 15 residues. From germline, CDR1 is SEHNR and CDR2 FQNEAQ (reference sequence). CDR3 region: CASSSTGNLNYGYTF. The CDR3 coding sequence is TGTGCCAGCAGCTCAACAGGGAATTTGAACTATGGCTACACCTTC.

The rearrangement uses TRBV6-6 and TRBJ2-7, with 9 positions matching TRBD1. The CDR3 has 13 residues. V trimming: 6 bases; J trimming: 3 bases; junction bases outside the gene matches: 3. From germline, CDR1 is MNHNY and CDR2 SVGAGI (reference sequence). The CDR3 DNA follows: TGTGCCAGCAGACAGGGGGCTAACTACGAGCAGTACTTC. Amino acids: CASRQGANYEQYF.

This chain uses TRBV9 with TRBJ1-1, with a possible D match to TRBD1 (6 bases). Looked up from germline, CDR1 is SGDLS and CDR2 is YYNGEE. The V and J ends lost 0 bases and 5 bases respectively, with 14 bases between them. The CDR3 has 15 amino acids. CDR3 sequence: CASSVGGGAWTEAFF. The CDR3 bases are TGTGCCAGCAGCGTAGGGGGGGGCGCCTGGACTGAAGCTTTCTTT.

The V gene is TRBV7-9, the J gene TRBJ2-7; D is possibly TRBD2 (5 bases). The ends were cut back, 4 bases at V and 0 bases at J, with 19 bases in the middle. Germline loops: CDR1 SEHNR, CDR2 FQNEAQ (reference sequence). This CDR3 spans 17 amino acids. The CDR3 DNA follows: TGTGCCAGCAGCTCTGGAATGGGAAGCGGAGGCTCCTACGAGCAGTACTTC. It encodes CASSSGMGSGGSYEQYF.

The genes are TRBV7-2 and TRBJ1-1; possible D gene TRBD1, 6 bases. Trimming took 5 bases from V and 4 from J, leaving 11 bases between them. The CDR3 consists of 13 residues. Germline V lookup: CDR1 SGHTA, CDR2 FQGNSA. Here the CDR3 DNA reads TGTGCCAGCAGCGCAGGGGTAGGCACTGAAGCTTTCTTT. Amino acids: CASSAGVGTEAFF.

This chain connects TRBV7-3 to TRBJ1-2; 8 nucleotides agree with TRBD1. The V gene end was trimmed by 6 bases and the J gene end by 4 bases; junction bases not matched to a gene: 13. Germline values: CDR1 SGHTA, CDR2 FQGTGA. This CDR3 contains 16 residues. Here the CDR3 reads CASSRPGQGAFYGYTF. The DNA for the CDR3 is TGTGCCAGCAGTAGACCCGGGCAGGGGGCATTCTATGGCTACACCTTC.

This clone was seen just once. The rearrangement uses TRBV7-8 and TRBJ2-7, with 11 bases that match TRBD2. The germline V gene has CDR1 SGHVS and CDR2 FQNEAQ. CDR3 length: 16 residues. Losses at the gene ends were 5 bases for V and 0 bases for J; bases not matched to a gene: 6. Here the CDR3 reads CASSKLAGGPSYEQYF. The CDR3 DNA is TGTGCCAGCAGCAAATTAGCGGGAGGGCCCTCCTACGAGCAGTACTTC.

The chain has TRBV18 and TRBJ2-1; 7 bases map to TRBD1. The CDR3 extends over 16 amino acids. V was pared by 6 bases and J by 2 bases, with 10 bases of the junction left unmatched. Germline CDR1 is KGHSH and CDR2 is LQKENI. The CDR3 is CASSFGVQGPYNEQFF. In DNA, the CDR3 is TGTGCCAGCTCCTTCGGGGTACAGGGGCCCTACAATGAGCAGTTCTTC.

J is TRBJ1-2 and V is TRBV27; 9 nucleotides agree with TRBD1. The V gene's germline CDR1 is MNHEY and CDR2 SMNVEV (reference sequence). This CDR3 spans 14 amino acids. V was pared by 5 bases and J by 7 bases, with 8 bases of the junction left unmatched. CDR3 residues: CASSPGQGIGGYTF. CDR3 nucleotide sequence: TGTGCCAGCAGTCCGGGACAGGGAATAGGTGGCTACACCTTC.